The present TCR beta chain was sequenced within a study of blood T cell repertoires in COVID-19 (TCRdb year 2020). About the investigation overall: The collaborator samples originated in the United States, Italy and Spain and spanned the acute and convalescent phases of COVID-19. Where available, HLA class I and class II types were obtained from metadata supplied by the sample provider rather than from assay-based typing. The repertoires were released in a freely available public database intended as a resource for research on the immune response to SARS-CoV-2. Sample metadata almost always included a de-identified subject ID, COVID-19 status, age in years and sex. The material from the prospective study consisted of cDNA or gDNA derived from T cells, B-cell-depleted T cells, or PBMCs. The dataset comprised deeply sampled blood TCRbeta repertoires from subjects exposed to, actively infected with, or recovered from COVID-19. The samples were drawn from two sources: the first 160 participants of the ongoing ImmuneRACE study, and 1,254 subjects contributed by 6 global collaborators.

The immunoSEQ Assay, a bias-controlled multiplex PCR, was used to amplify TCRbeta CDR3 regions from genomic DNA. The study's processing was this. Nucleated cell counts per sample were estimated from amplification of reference gene primers within the assay. Sequence reads were collapsed and filtered to measure the absolute abundance of every unique TCRbeta CDR3 rearrangement. For each sample, productive Simpson clonality was calculated by taking the square root of Simpson's diversity index across productive rearrangements. TCRdb limited this immuneACCESS table to in-frame rearrangements with V and J called. A share of clones is missing; checked studies link under half to unresolved V genes, and the rest is unexplained. The V and J calls and clone size were taken over from that table, and D and trimming were inferred from the DNA. The sample table holds about 280,000 clones, of which 83% were seen once. The ten largest clones represent approximately 9% of the sample.

Samples from volunteer blood donors who had recovered from COVID-19 were contributed by a second Seattle source. Each collaborating institution followed its own protocols to collect whole blood in K2EDTA tubes. For TCRbeta analysis, collaborators shipped samples in one of three forms: frozen whole blood, isolated PBMCs, or DNA extracted from either of those sample types. From cysteine to phenylalanine, the CDR3 is 16 amino acids long. Only the CDR3 region is kept as DNA, spanning 48 bases read in frame from base 1. General findings and caveats noted by the study authors: Clinical and demographic metadata were provided uncurated, with the amount varying by source and participant.

Notes on this clone: This clone's antigen is unknown. There are no base qualities to consult, and no much larger clone falls within one base.

The chain couples TRBV7-5 to TRBJ1-3; TRBD1 was called by the table and not checked on the DNA. TRBV7-5 is a documented pseudogene. The specimen was peripheral blood. The sequence derives from a woman in her 50s who had recovered from COVID-19. CDR3 region: CVRSFRDRGSGNTIYF. The nucleotide sequence is given as TGTGTCAGAAGCTTCCGGGACAGGGGTTCTGGAAACACCATATATTTT.